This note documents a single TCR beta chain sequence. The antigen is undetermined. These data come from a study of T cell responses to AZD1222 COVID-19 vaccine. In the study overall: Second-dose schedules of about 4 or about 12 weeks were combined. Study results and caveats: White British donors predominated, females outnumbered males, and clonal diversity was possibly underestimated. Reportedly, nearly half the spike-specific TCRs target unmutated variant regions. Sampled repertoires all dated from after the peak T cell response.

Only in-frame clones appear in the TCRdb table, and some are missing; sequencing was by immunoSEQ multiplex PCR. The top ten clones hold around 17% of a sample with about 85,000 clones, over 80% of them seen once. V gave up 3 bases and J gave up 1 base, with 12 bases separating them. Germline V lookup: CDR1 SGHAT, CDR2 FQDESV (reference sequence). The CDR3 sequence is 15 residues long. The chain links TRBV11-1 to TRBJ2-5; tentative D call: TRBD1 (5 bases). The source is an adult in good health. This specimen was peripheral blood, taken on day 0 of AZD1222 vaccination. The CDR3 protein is CASSLLFGAQETQYF. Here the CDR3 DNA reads TGTGCCAGCAGCTTGCTTTTTGGGGCCCAAGAGACCCAGTACTTC.